The sequence of this T cell receptor (beta chain) was determined in a study of cytomegalovirus exposure and HLA in healthy donors. CDR3 size: 17 residues. Trimming removed 3 bases at V and 8 bases at J, with 23 bases between. The germline V gene encodes CDR1 SEHNR and CDR2 FQNEAQ (reference sequence). The PCR made use of 60 Vbeta and 13 Jbeta primers. Produced via immunoSEQ multiplex PCR; TCRdb's table is partial and in-frame only. The table lists about 130,000 clones, roughly four fifths of them singletons. The sequenced material came from PBMCs. V is TRBV7-9 and J is TRBJ1-5; D is ambiguous. This receptor was taken from a woman between 40 and 55 years old in good health and CMV-seropositive. CDR3 nucleotides: TGTGCCAGCAGCTTGGGGATCGTCGTCCGGGAGGGAAAGCCCCAGCATTTT. Encoded protein: CASSLGIVVREGKPQHF.